These 18 T cell receptor beta chains share one sample of origin, sequenced in a study of blood T cell repertoires in COVID-19. Measured with immunoSEQ multiplex PCR; TCRdb has only the in-frame clones, and not every one. In the table there are about 120,000 clones, 80% to 90% of which are singletons. Sequencing was carried out using peripheral blood. All receptors come from a human donor in a cohort sampled during active COVID-19.

The chain links TRBV2 to TRBJ2-1; 9 positions agree with TRBD2. This CDR3 is 18 amino acids long. Germline loops: CDR1 SNHLY, CDR2 FYNNEI. V shed 4 bases, J shed 0 bases, and the junction held 10 bases outside the gene matches. CDR3 residues: CASSGSSGGPRSYNEQFF. CDR3 in DNA: TGTGCCAGCAGTGGGTCGAGCGGGGGGCCCCGCTCCTACAATGAGCAGTTCTTC.

The chain recombines TRBV2 with TRBJ1-5; maybe TRBD1 (5 bases). Germline CDR1 is SNHLY and CDR2 is FYNNEI. V was shortened by 7 bases and J by 9 bases, with 13 bases between the two germline ends. CDR3 size: 12 residues. The CDR3 sequence is CASMGQEMPQHF. CDR3 bases: TGTGCCAGCATGGGGCAGGAGATGCCCCAGCATTTT.

This clone was seen a handful of times. The chain employs TRBV27 and TRBJ2-2; D call uncertain. V lost 6 bases and J 1 base, leaving 12 bases between the germline ends. The CDR3 contains 15 residues. Germline CDR1 reads MNHEY; CDR2 reads SMNVEV (reference sequence). CDR3 in amino acids: CASSSNQVNTGELFF. For the CDR3, the DNA is TGTGCCAGCAGCTCAAACCAGGTGAACACCGGGGAGCTGTTTTTT.

This chain joins TRBV18 and TRBJ2-3, with a tentative D call TRBD1 (6 bases). The V end was cut by 2 bases, the J end by 0 bases, with 9 bases between. Germline CDR1 is KGHSH and CDR2 is LQKENI. The CDR3 spans 15 residues. CDR3 DNA: TGTGCCAGCTCACCAAGGGGGAGTAGCACAGATACGCAGTATTTT. This translates into CASSPRGSSTDTQYF. The full variable domain, completed using reference TRBV18 and TRBJ2-3, is NAGVMQNPRHLVRRRGQEARLRCSPMKGHSHVYWYRQLPEEGLKFMVYLQKENIIDESGMPKERFSAEFPKEGPSILRIQQVVRGDSAAYFCASSPRGSSTDTQYFGPGTRLTVL.

The V gene is TRBV4-3, the J gene TRBJ2-1; 8 nucleotides line up with TRBD2. Losses at the gene ends were 2 bases for V and 2 bases for J; bases not matched to a gene: 5. This CDR3 comprises 16 residues. Germline V CDR1 and CDR2: LGHNA, YSLEER. The DNA for the CDR3 is TGCGCCAGCAGCCAATTAGCGGGGACCACCTACAATGAGCAGTTCTTC. This encodes CASSQLAGTTYNEQFF.

J is TRBJ1-4 and V is TRBV5-1, with D uncertain. CDR1 is SGHRS and CDR2 is YFSETQ in the germline V gene. V lost 4 bases and J 3 bases, leaving 16 bases between the germline ends. This CDR3 is 16 amino acids long. For the CDR3, the DNA is TGCGCCAGCAGCCCGGGTGGAGTCTTGGCTAATGAAAAACTGTTTTTT. It yields the protein CASSPGGVLANEKLFF.

The gene calls are TRBV5-4 and TRBJ2-7; 8 bases match TRBD2. V shed 4 bases, J shed 1 base, and the junction held 10 bases outside the gene matches. The CDR3 length is 16 residues. Germline V lookup: CDR1 SGHNT, CDR2 YYREEE (reference sequence). The CDR3, as DNA: TGTGCCAGCAGCCGCCGCGGGGGCGGGGGGTCCTACGAGCAGTACTTC. Protein sequence: CASSRRGGGGSYEQYF.

The rearrangement links TRBV6-1 to TRBJ1-2, with unresolved D. The length of the CDR3 is 15 residues. Trimming shortened V by 3 bases and J by 4 bases, and 15 bases separated the two germline ends. The V gene's germline CDR1 is MNHNS and CDR2 SASEGT. DNA of the CDR3: TGTGCCAGCAGTGAGCGACTGACGGAGCTCTATGGCTACACCTTC. It specifies CASSERLTELYGYTF.

The chain employs TRBV18 and TRBJ2-2; 10 bases line up with TRBD1. The V gene's germline CDR1 is KGHSH and CDR2 LQKENI. The V and J ends lost 5 bases and 4 bases, in that order; junction bases with no gene match: 4. The CDR3 runs to 15 residues. The CDR3 region has the DNA TGTGCCAGCTCAAGACAGGGGGCGCGCACCGGGGAGCTGTTTTTT. This encodes CASSRQGARTGELFF.

The chain combines TRBV7-2 with TRBJ2-3, with 13 bases aligning to TRBD2. Germline V gives CDR1 SGHTA, CDR2 FQGNSA. After removal of 2 bases from V and 1 base from J, the junction contained 3 bases not matched to a gene. This CDR3 comprises 17 residues. CDR3 amino acids: CASSLRLAGGRTDTQYF. The DNA of the CDR3 is TGTGCCAGCAGCTTACGACTAGCGGGGGGACGCACAGATACGCAGTATTTT.

The V and J genes are TRBV25-1 and TRBJ2-3, with 12 bases that match TRBD2. Trimming cost V 5 bases and J 3 bases; bases outside gene matches: 9. This CDR3 has 17 amino acids. The germline V gene encodes CDR1 MGHDK and CDR2 SYGVNS. This chain's CDR3 is CASSFRLAGETTDTQYF. The CDR3, as DNA: TGTGCCAGCAGTTTCAGACTAGCGGGGGAAACAACAGATACGCAGTATTTT.

The chain uses TRBV11-2 and TRBJ1-1; D unresolved. Germline CDR1 SGHAT, CDR2 FQNNGV. This CDR3 has 12 residues. V shed 5 bases and J shed 0 bases, with 4 bases lying between them. The CDR3 DNA sequence: TGTGCCAGCAGCCTATTGAACACTGAAGCTTTCTTT. This sequence encodes CASSLLNTEAFF. Full variable domain (rest looked up from reference TRBV11-2 and TRBJ1-1): EAGVAQSPRYKIIEKRQSVAFWCNPISGHATLYWYQQILGQGPKLLIQFQNNGVVDDSQLPKDRFSAERLKGVDSTLKIQPAKLEDSAVYLCASSLLNTEAFFGQGTRLTVV.

J is TRBJ1-4 and V is TRBV12-3 or TRBV12-4; D uncertain. Trimming cost V 5 bases and J 8 bases, with 9 bases left between them. The CDR3 has 12 amino acids. In DNA form, the CDR3 reads TGTGCCAGCAGTGTTGGGCTAGAAAAACTGTTTTTT. Translating it yields CASSVGLEKLFF.

A few counts support this clone. Other DNA sequences from this sample encode an identical CDR3 as well. The chain couples TRBV3-1 (or the pseudogene TRBV3-2) to TRBJ2-5; a weak D match, TRBD2 (5 bases). CDR1 and CDR2 (germline): LGHDT, YNNKEL (reference sequence). The CDR3 is 13 residues long. V lost 1 base and J lost 5, with 8 bases in between. The CDR3 region is CASSQVGGETQYF. DNA for the CDR3: TGTGCCAGCAGCCAAGTCGGCGGGGAGACCCAGTACTTC.

This clone was recorded a few times. The chain employs TRBV9 and TRBJ1-2; D remains unclear. The CDR3 spans 16 residues. Germline V gene lookup returns CDR1 SGDLS and CDR2 YYNGEE. V shed 2 bases and J shed 5 bases, with 19 bases lying between them. The CDR3 sequence is CASSVPGGLRIYGYTF. The CDR3 DNA reads TGTGCCAGCAGCGTCCCAGGAGGGCTCCGGATTTATGGCTACACCTTC.

This clone was detected once. V is TRBV6-5 and J is TRBJ2-3, with 12 nucleotides matching TRBD2. The junction had 9 bases not matched to a gene; V was cut back by 10 bases and J by 4 bases. The germline CDR1 and CDR2 sequences are MNHEY and SVGAGI. This CDR3 has 15 amino acids. The CDR3 sequence is CATRRLAGESDTQYF. CDR3 nucleotides: TGTGCCACCAGAAGACTAGCGGGGGAGTCAGATACGCAGTATTTT.

This clone was recorded only once. The chain has TRBV12-3 or TRBV12-4 and TRBJ1-1; D gene uncertain. The CDR3 is made up of 13 amino acids. Trimming cost V 3 bases and J 1 base, with 6 bases left between them. The CDR3 protein is CASSFEENTEAFF. CDR3 nucleotides: TGTGCCAGCAGTTTTGAGGAGAACACTGAAGCTTTCTTT.

V and J are TRBV11-2 and TRBJ1-4, with 10 bases matching TRBD1. The J segment lost 7 bases and the V segment lost 5 bases, leaving 7 bases of the junction unmatched. This CDR3 has 15 amino acids. CDR1 is SGHAT and CDR2 is FQNNGV in the germline V gene. CDR3 in amino acids: CASSPTGGFLEKLFF. The CDR3 nucleotides are TGTGCCAGCAGCCCGACAGGGGGCTTTCTTGAAAAACTGTTTTTT. Using reference TRBV11-2 and TRBJ1-4 for the parts outside the CDR3, the full variable domain is EAGVAQSPRYKIIEKRQSVAFWCNPISGHATLYWYQQILGQGPKLLIQFQNNGVVDDSQLPKDRFSAERLKGVDSTLKIQPAKLEDSAVYLCASSPTGGFLEKLFFGSGTQLSVL.